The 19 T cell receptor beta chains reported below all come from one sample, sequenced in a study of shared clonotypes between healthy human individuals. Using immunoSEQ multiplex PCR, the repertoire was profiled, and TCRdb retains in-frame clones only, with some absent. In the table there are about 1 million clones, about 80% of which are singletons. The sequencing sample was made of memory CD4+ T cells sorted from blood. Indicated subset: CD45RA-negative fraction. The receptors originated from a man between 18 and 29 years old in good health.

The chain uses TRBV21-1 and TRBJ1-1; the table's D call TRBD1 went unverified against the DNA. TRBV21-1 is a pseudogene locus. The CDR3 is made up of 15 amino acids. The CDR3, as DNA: TGTGCCAGCAGCAACCGACAGGGGGTGAACACTGAAGCTTTCTTT. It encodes CASSNRQGVNTEAFF.

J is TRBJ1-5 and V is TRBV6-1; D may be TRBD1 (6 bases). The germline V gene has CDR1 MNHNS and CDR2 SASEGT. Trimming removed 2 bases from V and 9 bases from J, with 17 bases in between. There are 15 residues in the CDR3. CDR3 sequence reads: CASSETGIRRVPQHF. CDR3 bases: TGTGCCAGCAGTGAAACAGGGATCCGGAGAGTGCCCCAGCATTTT.

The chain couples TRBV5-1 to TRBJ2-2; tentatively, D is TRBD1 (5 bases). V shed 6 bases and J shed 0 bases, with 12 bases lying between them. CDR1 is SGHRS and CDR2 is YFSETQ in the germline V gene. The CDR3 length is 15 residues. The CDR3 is CASTSRAANTGELFF. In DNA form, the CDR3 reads TGCGCCAGCACCTCCAGGGCCGCGAACACCGGGGAGCTGTTTTTT.

The CDR3, as DNA: TGTGCCTGGAGTGAGAATTCACCCCTCCACTTT. It specifies CAWSENSPLHF. The gene calls are TRBV30 and TRBJ1-6, with unresolved D. V lost 1 base and J lost 7, with 2 bases in between. In germline, CDR1 is GTSNPN, CDR2 SVGIG (reference sequence). The CDR3 covers 11 residues.

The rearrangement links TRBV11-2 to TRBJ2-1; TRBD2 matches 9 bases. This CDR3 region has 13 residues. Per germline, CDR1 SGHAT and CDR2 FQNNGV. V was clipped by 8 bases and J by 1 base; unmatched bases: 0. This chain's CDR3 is CASGLASYNEQFF. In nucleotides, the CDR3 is TGTGCCAGCGGACTAGCGTCCTACAATGAGCAGTTCTTC. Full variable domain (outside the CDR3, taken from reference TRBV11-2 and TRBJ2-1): EAGVAQSPRYKIIEKRQSVAFWCNPISGHATLYWYQQILGQGPKLLIQFQNNGVVDDSQLPKDRFSAERLKGVDSTLKIQPAKLEDSAVYLCASGLASYNEQFFGPGTRLTVL.

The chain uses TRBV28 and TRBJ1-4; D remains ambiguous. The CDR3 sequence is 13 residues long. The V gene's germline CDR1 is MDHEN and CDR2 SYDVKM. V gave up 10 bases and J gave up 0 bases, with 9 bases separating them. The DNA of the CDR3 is TGTGCCACCAGACGGACAACTAATGAAAAACTGTTTTTT. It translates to CATRRTTNEKLFF.

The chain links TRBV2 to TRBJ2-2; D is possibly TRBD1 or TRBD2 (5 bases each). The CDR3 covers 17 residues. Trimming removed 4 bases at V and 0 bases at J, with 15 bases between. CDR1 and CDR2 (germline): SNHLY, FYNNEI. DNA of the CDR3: TGTGCCAGCAGTGCCTCGAGGGCAGGGCCGAACACCGGGGAGCTGTTTTTT. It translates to CASSASRAGPNTGELFF.

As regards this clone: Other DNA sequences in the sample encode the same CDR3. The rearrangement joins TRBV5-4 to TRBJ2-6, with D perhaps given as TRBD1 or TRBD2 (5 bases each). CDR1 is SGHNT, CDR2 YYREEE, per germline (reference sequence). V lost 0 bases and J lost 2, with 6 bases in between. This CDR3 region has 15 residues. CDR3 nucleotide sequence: TGTGCCAGCAGCTTGGGAGGGGCTGGGGCCAACGTCCTGACTTTC. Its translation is CASSLGGAGANVLTF.

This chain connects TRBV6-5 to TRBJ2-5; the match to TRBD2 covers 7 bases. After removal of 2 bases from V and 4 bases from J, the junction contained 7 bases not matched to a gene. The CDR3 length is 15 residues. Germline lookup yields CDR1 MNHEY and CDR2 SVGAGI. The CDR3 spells CASSYARGVGETQYF. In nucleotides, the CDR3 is TGTGCCAGCAGTTACGCCCGGGGGGTCGGAGAGACCCAGTACTTC.

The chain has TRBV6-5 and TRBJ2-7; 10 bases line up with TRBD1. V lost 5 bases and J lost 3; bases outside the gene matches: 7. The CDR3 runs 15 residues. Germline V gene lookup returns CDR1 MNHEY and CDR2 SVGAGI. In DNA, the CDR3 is TGTGCCAGCAGTAACCGGGACAGGGGAATCTACGAGCAGTACTTC. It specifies CASSNRDRGIYEQYF.

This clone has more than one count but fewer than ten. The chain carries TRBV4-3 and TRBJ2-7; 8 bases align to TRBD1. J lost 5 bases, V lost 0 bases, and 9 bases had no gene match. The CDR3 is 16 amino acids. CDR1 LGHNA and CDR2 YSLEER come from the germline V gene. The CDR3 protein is CASSQDRARGPDEQYF. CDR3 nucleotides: TGCGCCAGCAGCCAAGATCGGGCCAGGGGGCCGGACGAGCAGTACTTC.

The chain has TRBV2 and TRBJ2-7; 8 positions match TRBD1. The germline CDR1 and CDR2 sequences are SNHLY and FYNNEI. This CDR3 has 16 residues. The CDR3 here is CASRPQGVRRSYEQYF. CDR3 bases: TGTGCGAGTCGTCCACAGGGGGTCCGACGTTCCTACGAGCAGTACTTC.

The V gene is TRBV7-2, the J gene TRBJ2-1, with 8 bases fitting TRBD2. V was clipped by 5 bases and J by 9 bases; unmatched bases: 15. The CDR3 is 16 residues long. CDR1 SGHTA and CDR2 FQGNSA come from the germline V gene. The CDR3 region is CASSTRGGLASGEQFF. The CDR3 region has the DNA TGTGCCAGCAGCACACGGGGAGGACTAGCAAGTGGTGAGCAGTTCTTC.

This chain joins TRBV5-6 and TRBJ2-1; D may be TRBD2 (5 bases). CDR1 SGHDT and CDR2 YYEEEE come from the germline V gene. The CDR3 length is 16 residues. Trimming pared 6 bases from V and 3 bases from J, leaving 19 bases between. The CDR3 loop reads CASTRSAEAGYNEQFF. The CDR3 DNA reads TGTGCCAGCACACGTTCGGCGGAGGCTGGCTACAATGAGCAGTTCTTC.

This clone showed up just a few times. CDR3 DNA: TGTGCCAGCAGCTTGACAGGGGGCCTAGGCTACACCTTC. Translated: CASSLTGGLGYTF. This chain connects TRBV11-2 to TRBJ1-2; 10 nucleotides match TRBD1. J gave up 8 bases and V 3 bases, and 3 bases lay outside the gene matches. This CDR3 region has 13 residues. Germline V gives CDR1 SGHAT, CDR2 FQNNGV.

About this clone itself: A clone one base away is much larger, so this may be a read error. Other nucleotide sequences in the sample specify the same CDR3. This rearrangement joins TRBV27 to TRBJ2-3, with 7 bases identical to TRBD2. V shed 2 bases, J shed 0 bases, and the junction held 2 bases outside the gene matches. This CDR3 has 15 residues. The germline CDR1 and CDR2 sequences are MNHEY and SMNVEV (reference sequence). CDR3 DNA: TGTGCCAGCAGTTTAGGCGGGAGAAGCACAGATACGCAGTATTTT. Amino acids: CASSLGGRSTDTQYF.

The CDR3 sequence: CASSVGTPDNEQFF. CDR3 sequence (DNA): TGTGCCAGCAGCGTGGGGACTCCCGACAATGAGCAGTTCTTC. The rearrangement joins TRBV7-9 to TRBJ2-1, with TRBD2 as a possible D gene (6 bases). This CDR3 is 14 amino acids long. Per the germline V gene, CDR1 is SEHNR and CDR2 is FQNEAQ (reference sequence). The V and J ends lost 5 bases and 5 bases respectively, with 13 bases between them.

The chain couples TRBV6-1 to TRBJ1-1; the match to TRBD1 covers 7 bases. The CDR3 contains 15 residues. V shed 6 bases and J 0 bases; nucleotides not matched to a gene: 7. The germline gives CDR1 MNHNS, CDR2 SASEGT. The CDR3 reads CASSPPTGLNTEAFF. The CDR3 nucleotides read TGTGCCAGCAGCCCTCCGACAGGGTTGAACACTGAAGCTTTCTTT.

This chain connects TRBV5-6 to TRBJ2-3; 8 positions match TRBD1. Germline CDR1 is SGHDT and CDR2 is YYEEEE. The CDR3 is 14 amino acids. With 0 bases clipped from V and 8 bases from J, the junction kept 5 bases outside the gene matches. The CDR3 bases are TGTGCCAGCAGCTTGGAGACAGGGGTTGGTACGCAGTATTTT. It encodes CASSLETGVGTQYF.